Sequencing of this TCR beta chain was carried out in a study of blood T cell repertoires in COVID-19. In the study overall: Acute and convalescent COVID-19 specimens originated in the United States, Italy and Spain. Sources were T cells, B-cell-depleted T cells, or PBMCs; the material itself was cDNA or gDNA.

Original processing notes: Using reference gene primer amplification, nucleated cell counts were estimated. The protocol was immunoSEQ multiplex PCR, while the TCRdb copy is restricted to in-frame clones and leaves out a portion. V and J calls and clone size come straight from that table; D and trimming were deduced from the DNA. The sample consists of 72,000 or so clones, less than 85% of them appearing once. Germline CDR1 is MNHEY and CDR2 is SMNVEV (reference sequence). The CDR3 consists of 14 residues. The ends were cut back, 5 bases at V and 6 bases at J, with 11 bases in the middle. Sequenced: peripheral blood. The sequence derives from a man aged 80 or over with active COVID-19. The chain carries TRBV27 and TRBJ1-6, with D possibly TRBD1 on 6 matching bases. This CDR3 is CASSVTGTNSPLHF. The DNA of the CDR3 is TGTGCCAGCAGTGTAACAGGGACTAATTCACCCCTCCACTTT.